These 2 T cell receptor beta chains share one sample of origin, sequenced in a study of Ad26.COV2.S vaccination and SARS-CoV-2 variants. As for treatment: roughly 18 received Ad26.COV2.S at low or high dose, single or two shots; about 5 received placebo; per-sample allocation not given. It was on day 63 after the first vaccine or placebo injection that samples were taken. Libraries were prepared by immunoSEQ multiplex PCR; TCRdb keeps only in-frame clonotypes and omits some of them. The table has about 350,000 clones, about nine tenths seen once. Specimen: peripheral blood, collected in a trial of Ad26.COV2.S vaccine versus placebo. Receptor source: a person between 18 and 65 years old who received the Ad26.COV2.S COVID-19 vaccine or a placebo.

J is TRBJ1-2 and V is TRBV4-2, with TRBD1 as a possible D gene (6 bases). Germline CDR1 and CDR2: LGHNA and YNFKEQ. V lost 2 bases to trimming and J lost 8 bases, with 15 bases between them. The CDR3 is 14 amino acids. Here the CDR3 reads CASSQNQGKEGYTF. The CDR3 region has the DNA TGTGCCAGCAGCCAAAATCAGGGGAAAGAGGGCTACACCTTC.

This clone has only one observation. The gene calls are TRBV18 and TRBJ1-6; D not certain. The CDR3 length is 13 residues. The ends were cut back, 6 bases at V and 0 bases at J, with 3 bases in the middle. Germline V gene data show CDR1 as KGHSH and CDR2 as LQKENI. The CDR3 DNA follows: TGTGCCAGCTCCTCCTCCTATAATTCACCCCTCCACTTT. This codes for CASSSSYNSPLHF. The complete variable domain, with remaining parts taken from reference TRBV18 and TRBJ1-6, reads NAGVMQNPRHLVRRRGQEARLRCSPMKGHSHVYWYRQLPEEGLKFMVYLQKENIIDESGMPKERFSAEFPKEGPSILRIQQVVRGDSAAYFCASSSSYNSPLHFGNGTRLTVT.